Following are 11 T cell receptor beta chains from one sample sequenced in a study of blood T cell repertoires in COVID-19. Repertoires were generated with immunoSEQ multiplex PCR, while TCRdb's copy carries only in-frame clones and drops some. The table records 100,000 to 150,000 clones, roughly nine tenths of them present only once. Sequencing input: peripheral blood. Receptors were obtained from a middle-aged man with active COVID-19.

V and J are TRBV7-9 and TRBJ2-1; 11 nucleotides align to TRBD2. The ends lost 1 base at V and 8 bases at J; junction bases unmatched: 7. Germline-derived CDR1 and CDR2 are SEHNR and FQNEAQ (reference sequence). This CDR3 contains 16 residues. The CDR3 nucleotides read TGTGCCAGCAGCTTAGAAGCTAGCGGGAGGATAGATGAGCAGTTCTTC. Translated, it gives CASSLEASGRIDEQFF.

The chain joins TRBV9 to TRBJ2-1; TRBD2 is a possible D gene (6 bases). This CDR3 spans 16 amino acids. Trimming took 0 bases from V and 10 from J, leaving 20 bases between them. Germline CDR1 is SGDLS and CDR2 is YYNGEE. The CDR3 sequence is CASSVASNSAGGEQFF. DNA for the CDR3: TGTGCCAGCAGCGTAGCTTCTAACTCCGCCGGGGGAGAGCAGTTCTTC.

This chain joins TRBV5-6 and TRBJ1-3; D gene unclear. The V and J ends lost 2 bases and 0 bases respectively, with 9 bases between them. Germline V CDR1 and CDR2: SGHDT, YYEEEE. CDR3 size: 15 residues. The CDR3 loop is CASSFRRRSGNTIYF. CDR3 DNA sequence: TGTGCCAGCAGCTTCCGCAGGCGCTCTGGAAACACCATATATTTT.

The gene calls are TRBV18 and TRBJ2-4; the D is unclear. CDR3 length: 15 residues. The V end lost 3 bases, the J end lost 2 bases, and 11 bases lay between the germline ends. In germline, CDR1 is KGHSH, CDR2 LQKENI. This CDR3 reads CASSPPTVSKNIQYF. The CDR3 DNA reads TGTGCCAGCTCACCCCCTACAGTTTCCAAAAACATTCAGTACTTC.

The rearrangement links TRBV6-1 to TRBJ1-2; D not resolved. V lost 2 bases to trimming and J lost 4 bases, with 5 bases between them. Looked up from germline, CDR1 is MNHNS and CDR2 is SASEGT. CDR3 size: 12 residues. The CDR3 loop is CASSESGYGYTF. In nucleotides, the CDR3 is TGTGCCAGCAGTGAATCCGGCTATGGCTACACCTTC.

The sample holds a few counts of this clone. The chain is built from TRBV6-5 and TRBJ1-2, with a tentative D call TRBD1 (6 bases). CDR3 size: 13 residues. CDR1 is MNHEY, CDR2 SVGAGI, per germline. V lost 6 bases and J 1 base, leaving 9 bases between the germline ends. DNA for the CDR3: TGTGCCAGCAGGGCCAGGGGTAACTATGGCTACACCTTC. Amino acids: CASRARGNYGYTF.

In its sample, this clone was seen once. The genes are TRBV11-2 and TRBJ2-2, with TRBD1 identical over 8 bases. Losses at the gene ends were 5 bases for V and 5 bases for J; bases not matched to a gene: 10. Germline CDR1 and CDR2: SGHAT and FQNNGV. The CDR3 spans 16 residues. CDR3: CASSDRGTGGTGELFF. The DNA for the CDR3 is TGTGCCAGCAGCGACCGGGGGACAGGAGGTACCGGGGAGCTGTTTTTT.

The gene calls are TRBV11-3 and TRBJ2-1, with D uncertain. V was cut by 4 bases and J by 0 bases, with 7 bases left in between. This CDR3 has 14 amino acids. Germline CDR1 is SGHNT and CDR2 is YENEEA. CDR3 amino acids: CASSYAGSYNEQFF. CDR3 bases: TGTGCCAGCAGCTACGCAGGCTCCTACAATGAGCAGTTCTTC.

CDR3 protein: CATSNAVNTEAFF. The CDR3 DNA reads TGTGCCACCAGTAATGCAGTGAACACTGAAGCTTTCTTT. This rearrangement joins TRBV24-1 to TRBJ1-1; D ambiguous. The CDR3 is made up of 13 amino acids. Trimming stripped 6 bases from V and 0 bases from J, with 7 bases between. Germline CDR1 and CDR2: KGHDR and SFDVKD.

The CDR3 nucleotides are TGCAGTGCTAGTTGGGCCCCCGGAGGACAGGGACCCTACGAGCAGTACTTC. This translates into CSASWAPGGQGPYEQYF. The rearrangement joins TRBV20-1 to TRBJ2-7; 8 nucleotides match TRBD1. The CDR3 consists of 17 residues. CDR1 and CDR2 from the germline V gene are DFQATT and SNEGSKA (reference sequence). Germline trimming cut 3 bases from V and 2 bases from J; bases unmatched to any gene: 15.

V usage is TRBV24-1 and J usage is TRBJ2-1; 7 nucleotides align to TRBD1. Unmatched junction bases numbered 5, after V lost 3 bases and J lost 4 bases. CDR1 is KGHDR and CDR2 is SFDVKD in the germline V gene. CDR3 length equals 15 residues. The CDR3 region has the DNA TGTGCCACCAGTGATCTCCAACAGGGGTACAATGAGCAGTTCTTC. Amino acid sequence: CATSDLQQGYNEQFF.